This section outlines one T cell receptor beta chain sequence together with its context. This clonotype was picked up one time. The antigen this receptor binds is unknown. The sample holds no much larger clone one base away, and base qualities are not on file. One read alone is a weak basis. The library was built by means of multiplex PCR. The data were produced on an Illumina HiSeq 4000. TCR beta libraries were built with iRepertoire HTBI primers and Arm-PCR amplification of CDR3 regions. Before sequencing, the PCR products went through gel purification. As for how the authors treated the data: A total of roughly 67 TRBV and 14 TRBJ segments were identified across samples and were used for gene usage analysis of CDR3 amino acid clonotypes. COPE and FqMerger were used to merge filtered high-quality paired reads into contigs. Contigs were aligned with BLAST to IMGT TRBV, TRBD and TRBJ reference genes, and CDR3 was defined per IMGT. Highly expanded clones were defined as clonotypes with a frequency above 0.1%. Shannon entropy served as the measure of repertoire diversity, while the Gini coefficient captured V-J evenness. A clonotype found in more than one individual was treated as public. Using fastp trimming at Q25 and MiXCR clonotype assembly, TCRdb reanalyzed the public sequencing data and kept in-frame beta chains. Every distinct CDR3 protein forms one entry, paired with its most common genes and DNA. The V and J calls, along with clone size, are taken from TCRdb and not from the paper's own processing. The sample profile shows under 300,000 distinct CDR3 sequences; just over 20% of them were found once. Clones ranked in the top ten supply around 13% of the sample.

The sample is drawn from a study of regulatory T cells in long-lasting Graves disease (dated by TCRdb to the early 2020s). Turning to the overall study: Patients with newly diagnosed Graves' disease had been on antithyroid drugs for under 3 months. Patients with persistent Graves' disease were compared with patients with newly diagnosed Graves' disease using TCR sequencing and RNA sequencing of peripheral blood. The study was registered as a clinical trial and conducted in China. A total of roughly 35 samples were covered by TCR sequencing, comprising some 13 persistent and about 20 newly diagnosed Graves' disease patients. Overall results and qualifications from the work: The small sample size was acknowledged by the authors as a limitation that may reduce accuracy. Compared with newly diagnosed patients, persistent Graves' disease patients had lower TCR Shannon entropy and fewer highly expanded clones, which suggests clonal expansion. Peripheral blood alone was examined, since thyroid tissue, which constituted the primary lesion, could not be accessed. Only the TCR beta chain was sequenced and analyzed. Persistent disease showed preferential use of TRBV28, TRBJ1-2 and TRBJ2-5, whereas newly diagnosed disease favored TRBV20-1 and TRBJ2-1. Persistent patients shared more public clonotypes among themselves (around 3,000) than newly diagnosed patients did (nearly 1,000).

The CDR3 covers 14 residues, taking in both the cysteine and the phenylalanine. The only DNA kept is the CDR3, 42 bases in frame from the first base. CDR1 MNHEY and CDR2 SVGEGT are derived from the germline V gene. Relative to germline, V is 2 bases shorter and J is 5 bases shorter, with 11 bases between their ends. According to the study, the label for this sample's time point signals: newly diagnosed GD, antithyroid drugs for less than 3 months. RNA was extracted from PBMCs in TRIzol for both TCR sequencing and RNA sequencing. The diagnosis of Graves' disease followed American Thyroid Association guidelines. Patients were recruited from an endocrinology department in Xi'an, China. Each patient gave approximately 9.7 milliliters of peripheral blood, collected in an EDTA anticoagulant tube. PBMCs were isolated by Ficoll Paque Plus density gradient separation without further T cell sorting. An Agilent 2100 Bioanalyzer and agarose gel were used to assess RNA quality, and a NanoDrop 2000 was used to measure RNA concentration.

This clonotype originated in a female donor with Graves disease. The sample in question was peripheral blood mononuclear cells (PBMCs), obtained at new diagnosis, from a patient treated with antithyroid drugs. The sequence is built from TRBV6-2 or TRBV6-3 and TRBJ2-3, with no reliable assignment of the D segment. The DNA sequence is TGTGCCAGCAGTTACCCTCCCGGTGGAGATACGCAGTATTTT. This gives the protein CASSYPPGGDTQYF.